These T cell receptor beta chains were read from a single sample in a study of early T cells in non-severe SARS-CoV-2 infection. Each CDR3 protein is one row after TCRdb ran MiXCR on the 5' RACE reads. The repertoire consists of over 35,000 distinct CDR3 sequences, with about 6% occurring once and the leading ten covering around 21%. The material sequenced was whole blood, taken at baseline. The receptors originated from an adult who was a healthcare worker with PCR-confirmed SARS-CoV-2 infection or an uninfected control (not recorded which). Each CDR3 is given with its conserved first and last residue. Expanded clones get a size class; other rows say once, few or many, or leave the size out.

clone_size: many
j_call: TRBJ2-4
v_call: TRBV11-2
cdr3_aa: CASSRYSGTGVAKNIQYF

clone_size: .
j_call: TRBJ2-3
v_call: TRBV2
cdr3_aa: CASSDGPKDTQYF

clone_size: few
j_call: TRBJ2-5
v_call: TRBV20-1
cdr3_aa: CSARDGLGGEETQYF

clone_size: few
j_call: TRBJ1-4
v_call: TRBV7-9
cdr3_aa: CASSPPGGNEKLFF

clone_size: many
j_call: TRBJ1-1
v_call: TRBV10-3
cdr3_aa: CAIQPGQGNTEAFF

clone_size: .
j_call: TRBJ2-1
v_call: TRBV10-1
cdr3_aa: CASSEWTSGKYEQFF

clone_size: .
j_call: TRBJ2-1
v_call: TRBV6-6
cdr3_aa: CASRLTSNYNEQFF

clone_size: many
j_call: TRBJ2-3
v_call: TRBV7-2
cdr3_aa: CASSPRPSPDTQYF

clone_size: many
j_call: TRBJ2-1
v_call: TRBV7-8
cdr3_aa: CASSLVLRVSRANEQFF

clone_size: .
j_call: TRBJ2-5
v_call: TRBV11-2
cdr3_aa: CASSLRGSETQYF

clone_size: few
j_call: TRBJ1-2
v_call: TRBV12-3/TRBV12-4
cdr3_aa: CASSYTGDSVDGYTF

clone_size: many
j_call: TRBJ1-1
v_call: TRBV6-2/TRBV6-3
cdr3_aa: CASSYSMNTEAFF

clone_size: many
j_call: TRBJ2-3
v_call: TRBV6-2/TRBV6-3
cdr3_aa: CASAQPTDTQYF

clone_size: few
j_call: TRBJ2-2
v_call: TRBV11-2
cdr3_aa: CASSLRLTNTGELFF

clone_size: many
j_call: TRBJ2-7
v_call: TRBV10-3
cdr3_aa: CAISESLARYEQYF

clone_size: .
j_call: TRBJ2-7
v_call: TRBV6-5
cdr3_aa: CASSYSGSISYEQYF

clone_size: many
j_call: TRBJ1-2
v_call: TRBV6-1
cdr3_aa: CASGVDYGYTF

clone_size: few
j_call: TRBJ2-7
v_call: TRBV7-7
cdr3_aa: CASSLIPEQYF

clone_size: many
j_call: TRBJ2-5
v_call: TRBV20-1
cdr3_aa: CSARDPGQGWETQYF

clone_size: medium-sized
j_call: TRBJ2-1
v_call: TRBV29-1
cdr3_aa: CSVRASEQFF

clone_size: few
j_call: TRBJ1-2
v_call: TRBV4-2
cdr3_aa: CASSQRTGIAHYGYTF

clone_size: many
j_call: TRBJ1-1
v_call: TRBV7-9
cdr3_aa: CASRAGGDSEAFF

clone_size: many
j_call: TRBJ2-7
v_call: TRBV7-9
cdr3_aa: CASSLAVRTYEQYF

clone_size: .
j_call: TRBJ2-3
v_call: TRBV12-3/TRBV12-4
cdr3_aa: CATRGGALGRQYF

clone_size: .
j_call: TRBJ1-1
v_call: TRBV5-4
cdr3_aa: CASSSLLKAGRNTEAFF

clone_size: few
j_call: TRBJ2-1
v_call: TRBV9
cdr3_aa: CASSVNGNEQFF

clone_size: many
j_call: TRBJ2-6
v_call: TRBV2
cdr3_aa: CASKTGQGVFRGANVLTF

clone_size: many
j_call: TRBJ1-6
v_call: TRBV6-5
cdr3_aa: CASRDGLNNSPLHF

clone_size: few
j_call: TRBJ2-1
v_call: TRBV6-2/TRBV6-3
cdr3_aa: CASSSTPMTSGGAGSYNEQFF

clone_size: many
j_call: TRBJ2-1
v_call: TRBV7-6
cdr3_aa: CASSLDTSAFVSYNEQFF

clone_size: many
j_call: TRBJ2-3
v_call: TRBV4-1
cdr3_aa: CAVGSHSTDTQYF

clone_size: few
j_call: TRBJ2-7
v_call: TRBV4-1
cdr3_aa: CASSQDGRYEQYF

clone_size: many
j_call: TRBJ2-2
v_call: TRBV11-3
cdr3_aa: CASSHTLTGELFF

clone_size: many
j_call: TRBJ2-7
v_call: TRBV28
cdr3_aa: CASSFGGREQYF

clone_size: many
j_call: TRBJ1-3
v_call: TRBV11-2
cdr3_aa: CASSLARAGNTIYF

clone_size: few
j_call: TRBJ2-1
v_call: TRBV10-3
cdr3_aa: CAISPTTGPQGF

clone_size: many
j_call: TRBJ2-2
v_call: TRBV7-3
cdr3_aa: CASSPGPLNTGELFF

clone_size: many
j_call: TRBJ2-6
v_call: TRBV19
cdr3_aa: CASSKGVAGANVLTF

clone_size: many
j_call: TRBJ2-7
v_call: TRBV25-1
cdr3_aa: CASSGSGTGGSYEQYF

clone_size: many
j_call: TRBJ2-5
v_call: TRBV20-1
cdr3_aa: CSARVSNQETQYF

clone_size: many
j_call: TRBJ1-1
v_call: TRBV5-1
cdr3_aa: CASSSQGASNTEAFF